The 5 T cell receptor beta chains listed next were all sequenced from one sample in a study of tumor and adjacent non-tumor tissue in lung cancer. Three rounds of nested PCR, following a modified ARM-PCR protocol, produced the TCRbeta library. Each CDR3 protein gets one entry after TCRdb re-called the multiplex PCR reads with MiXCR. The sample includes 200,000 or so distinct CDR3 sequences, 60% to 75% of them seen just once. No cell sorting was done before RNA was extracted from the tissue. The sequenced material came from lung tumor tissue. The receptor set was obtained from a man in his sixties with non-small cell lung cancer.

The V call is TRBV20-1, the J call TRBJ1-1; TRBD1 agrees at 7 bases. Germline CDR1 DFQATT, CDR2 SNEGSKA (reference sequence). The CDR3 extends over 14 amino acids. V lost 2 bases and J lost 4; bases outside the gene matches: 7. DNA of the CDR3: TGCAGTGCTAGACAAGGGGGCCCATCCACTGAAGCTTTCTTT. This gives the protein CSARQGGPSTEAFF.

Remarks on this clonotype: A much larger clone differs by one base, so this may be a read error. The chain combines TRBV20-1 with TRBJ2-7, with 7 bases that match TRBD1. Trimming cost V 8 bases and J 3 bases; bases outside gene matches: 10. This CDR3 has 13 amino acids. In germline, CDR1 is DFQATT, CDR2 SNEGSKA (reference sequence). CDR3 protein: CSTGDSEDYEQYF. In DNA, the CDR3 is TGCAGTACAGGGGACAGTGAAGACTACGAGCAGTACTTC.

Within the sample, this clonotype is medium-sized. The chain recombines TRBV11-3 with TRBJ2-5; a possible D gene is TRBD2 (5 bases). Germline CDR1 and CDR2: SGHNT and YENEEA. The CDR3 has 13 amino acids. Deletions cut 3 bases from V and 3 bases from J, with 8 bases between. For the CDR3, the DNA is TGTGCCAGCAGCTTTACCGGGGAAGAGACCCAGTACTTC. This translates into CASSFTGEETQYF.

This clonotype was recorded once. A much larger clone lies one base from this, so it may be a read error. V and J are TRBV6-1 and TRBJ1-2, with D unclear. CDR3 length: 17 amino acids. The germline V gene has CDR1 MNHNS and CDR2 SASEGT. The V end was cut by 5 bases, the J end by 0 bases, with 19 bases between. The CDR3 sequence: CASSTLWVGEANYGYTF. The CDR3, as DNA: TGTGCCAGCAGTACCCTTTGGGTCGGAGAAGCTAACTATGGCTACACCTTC.

With regard to this clonotype: This may come from a read error, since a much larger clone is one base off. The rearrangement joins TRBV29-1 to TRBJ1-1, with D uncertain. The V end was cut by 7 bases, the J end by 11 bases, with 14 bases between. This CDR3 has 10 residues. CDR1 is SQVTM and CDR2 is ANQGSEA in the germline V gene. The CDR3 region is CSGRDVGAFF. CDR3 in DNA: TGCAGCGGGCGGGATGTTGGGGCTTTCTTT. The full variable domain, its missing parts supplied by reference TRBV29-1 and TRBJ1-1, is SAVISQKPSRDICQRGTSLTIQCQVDSQVTMMFWYRQQPGQSLTLIATANQGSEATYESGFVIDKFPISRPNLTFSTLTVSNMSPEDSSIYLCSGRDVGAFFGQGTRLTVV.